Sequencing of this TCR beta chain was carried out in a study of cytomegalovirus exposure and HLA in healthy donors. Study findings and constraints: Most CMV-associated TCR beta chains were later found to appear HLA-restricted. Certain indistinguishable V segments, among them TRBV6-2 and TRBV6-3, were excluded. A later analysis linked some 17,000 TCR beta sequences to HLA alleles at 0.05 false discovery rate. One later analysis reportedly identified an Asian-associated ancestry cluster that showed fewer N-insertions than the roughly 700-donor mean.

60 Vbeta and 13 Jbeta primers were used in PCR. TCRdb's copy holds only in-frame clones and misses some; the assay was immunoSEQ multiplex PCR. This table has some 100,000 clones, roughly 80% appearing once. Details on this clone: Its antigen is not known. A read error may account for a junction end that differs from germline. Additional DNA sequences in this sample encode the identical CDR3.

The CDR3 consists of 14 residues. CDR1 and CDR2 (germline): WSHSY, SAAADI. V gene TRBV10-2 combines with J gene TRBJ2-3; possibly TRBD1 for D (5 bases). The TCR sequence derives from a male donor in good health and CMV-seropositive. The sequencing sample was made of PBMCs. In DNA form, the CDR3 reads TGCGCTAGCAGTGAGCAGGGATCCACAGATACGCAGTATTTT. It is translated as CASSEQGSTDTQYF.